The present T cell receptor (beta chain) was sequenced within a study of Graves' ophthalmopathy and Graves' hyperthyroidism. RNA transcripts were the template, and TCR beta CDR3 regions were amplified from them. First-round RT-PCR employed HTBI primers, with a second-round multiplex PCR after it. TCRdb processed the multiplex PCR reads anew with MiXCR; each CDR3 protein has one entry. Of approximately 160,000 distinct CDR3 sequences listed, roughly 37% are singletons. This clonotype showed up just once. V lost 1 base and J lost 0, with 10 bases in between. The CDR3 is 15 residues long. The specimen was peripheral blood. The chain has TRBV12-3 or TRBV12-4 and TRBJ2-7; D is possibly TRBD1 (6 bases). The sequence derives from a middle-aged woman with Graves' ophthalmopathy. The CDR3 nucleotides read TGTGCCAGCAGTTTAGGGATGGACAGCTCCTACGAGCAGTACTTC. Amino acids: CASSLGMDSSYEQYF.